This passage covers 26 T cell receptor beta chains from one sample sequenced in a study of shared clonotypes between healthy human individuals. Method: immunoSEQ multiplex PCR; TCRdb's copy keeps in-frame clones and lacks some. The repertoire includes about 1 million clones, roughly 80% of them detected once, and approximately 1.5% sits in the top ten. The sample taken for sequencing was memory CD4+ T cells sorted from blood. Noted subset: CD45RA-negative fraction. The receptors shown here come from a man between 18 and 35 years old in good health.

J is TRBJ1-5 and V is TRBV6-5; possibly TRBD1 for D (5 bases). CDR1 and CDR2 from the germline V gene are MNHEY and SVGAGI. This CDR3 spans 15 amino acids. V was cut by 6 bases and J by 2 bases, with 14 bases left in between. The CDR3 DNA is TGTGCCAGCAGCTTTCAGGGCGGCGGCAATCAGCCCCAGCATTTT. This sequence encodes CASSFQGGGNQPQHF.

The V and J genes are TRBV5-6 and TRBJ2-7; unclear D gene. Trimming removed 5 bases from V and 4 bases from J, with 13 bases in between. CDR1 and CDR2 from the germline V gene are SGHDT and YYEEEE. This CDR3 contains 13 residues. CDR3 in DNA: TGTGCCAGCAGAGGGTCAAAGAAGTACGAGCAGTACTTC. Translation: CASRGSKKYEQYF.

The chain combines TRBV2 with TRBJ2-7; 7 bases are shared with TRBD1. The CDR3 has 12 residues. V dropped 4 bases and J dropped 5; count of bases not matched to a gene: 2. Germline V CDR1 and CDR2: SNHLY, FYNNEI. The CDR3 DNA reads as TGTGCCAGCAGTGGAGGGGGCAACGAGCAGTACTTC. Translated: CASSGGGNEQYF.

This rearrangement joins TRBV2 to TRBJ1-2; D possibly corresponds to TRBD1 (6 bases). Trimming shortened V by 4 bases and J by 6 bases, and 15 bases separated the two germline ends. Germline V gene sequence: CDR1 SNHLY, CDR2 FYNNEI. The length of the CDR3 is 14 residues. Here the CDR3 reads CASSVLRGDNGYTF. CDR3 bases: TGTGCCAGCAGTGTCCTCAGGGGCGACAATGGCTACACCTTC.

In regard to this clone: The sample holds other DNA sequences that translate to the same CDR3. The rearrangement joins TRBV9 to TRBJ1-6; TRBD1 aligns across 9 bases. The V and J ends lost 0 bases and 8 bases, in that order; junction bases with no gene match: 3. This CDR3 spans 15 amino acids. The V gene's germline CDR1 is SGDLS and CDR2 YYNGEE. CDR3: CASSVGQGGDSPLHF. The CDR3, as DNA: TGTGCCAGCAGCGTAGGACAGGGGGGAGATTCACCCCTCCACTTT.

This chain connects TRBV6-1 to TRBJ1-2; 11 bases map to TRBD1. The CDR3 length is 15 residues. Germline CDR1 reads MNHNS; CDR2 reads SASEGT. Losses at the gene ends were 1 base for V and 8 bases for J; bases not matched to a gene: 6. The DNA of the CDR3 is TGTGCCAGCAGTGAAGGGACAGGGGGCGCGGGAGGCTACACCTTC. This gives the protein CASSEGTGGAGGYTF.

This sequence joins TRBV5-1 and TRBJ1-2, with 7 positions matching TRBD1. The ends lost 7 bases at V and 4 bases at J; junction bases unmatched: 7. CDR3 length equals 13 residues. Germline CDR1 reads SGHRS; CDR2 reads YFSETQ. In DNA, the CDR3 is TGCGCCAGCGCCGGGACAGCGTCCTATGGCTACACCTTC. Its translation is CASAGTASYGYTF.

This sequence joins TRBV11-2 and TRBJ2-7; a possible D gene is TRBD1 (6 bases). V dropped 2 bases and J dropped 3 bases, with 11 bases sitting between them. Germline values: CDR1 SGHAT, CDR2 FQNNGV. The CDR3 runs to 14 residues. For the CDR3, the DNA is TGTGCCAGCAGCTTACCCTCGACAGGCTACGAGCAGTACTTC. Protein sequence: CASSLPSTGYEQYF.

This chain uses TRBV19 with TRBJ2-7; 13 positions agree with TRBD2. CDR1 and CDR2 (germline): LNHDA, SQIVND (reference sequence). Trimming took 6 bases from V and 2 from J; bases not matched to a gene: 1. This CDR3 is built from 14 residues. The CDR3 protein is CASSTSGRAYEQYF. As DNA, the CDR3 is TGTGCCAGTAGCACTAGCGGGAGGGCCTACGAGCAGTACTTC.

The chain recombines TRBV18 with TRBJ2-7, with 7 bases aligning to TRBD1. V trimming: 3 bases; J trimming: 5 bases; junction bases outside the gene matches: 7. Germline assignment: CDR1 KGHSH and CDR2 LQKENI. The CDR3 contains 14 residues. CDR3 sequence: CASSPSTGKNEQYF. CDR3 nucleotides: TGTGCCAGCTCACCTTCGACAGGGAAGAACGAGCAGTACTTC. Filled out from reference TRBV18 and TRBJ2-7, the complete variable domain reads NAGVMQNPRHLVRRRGQEARLRCSPMKGHSHVYWYRQLPEEGLKFMVYLQKENIIDESGMPKERFSAEFPKEGPSILRIQQVVRGDSAAYFCASSPSTGKNEQYFGPGTRLTVT.

This chain connects TRBV6-6 to TRBJ2-7, with 9 bases lining up with TRBD1. J was trimmed by 4 bases and V by 7 bases; bases with no gene match: 11. Germline CDR1 MNHNY, CDR2 SVGAGI (reference sequence). The CDR3 extends over 15 amino acids. The DNA of the CDR3 is TGTGCCAGCAATAGACCGGGACAGGGCGGGTACGAGCAGTACTTC. Its protein product is CASNRPGQGGYEQYF.

The V and J genes are TRBV5-1 and TRBJ2-3, with D perhaps TRBD2 (6 bases). Trimming took 0 bases from V and 2 from J, leaving 13 bases between them. The CDR3 consists of 16 residues. Germline V gene data show CDR1 as SGHRS and CDR2 as YFSETQ. The CDR3 spells CASSLGSADYTDTQYF. Written as DNA, the CDR3 is TGCGCCAGCAGCTTGGGGTCGGCGGACTACACAGATACGCAGTATTTT.

The V gene is TRBV5-1, the J gene TRBJ1-3, with D unclear. The CDR3 covers 14 residues. With 2 bases removed from V and 0 bases from J, the gap between germline ends came to 6 bases. CDR1 SGHRS and CDR2 YFSETQ come from the germline V gene. As DNA, the CDR3 is TGCGCCAGCAGCTTTGGACCCTCTGGAAACACCATATATTTT. Translation: CASSFGPSGNTIYF.

V usage is TRBV30 and J usage is TRBJ1-3; tentative D call: TRBD1 (6 bases). In germline, CDR1 is GTSNPN, CDR2 SVGIG (reference sequence). V was clipped by 3 bases and J by 4 bases, with 13 bases between them. The CDR3 has 14 amino acids. The CDR3 loop reads CAWSVRQAGNTIYF. Here the CDR3 DNA reads TGTGCCTGGAGCGTAAGACAGGCCGGAAACACCATATATTTT.

The chain uses TRBV7-2 and TRBJ2-3; 9 bases are shared with TRBD1. Germline V CDR1 and CDR2: SGHTA, FQGNSA. This CDR3 has 16 amino acids. Trimming removed 3 bases from V and 4 bases from J; junction bases left unmatched: 8. Here the CDR3 DNA reads TGTGCCAGCAGCTTCACAGGGGGCGCTATCCCAGATACGCAGTATTTT. Its translation is CASSFTGGAIPDTQYF.

The CDR3 bases are TGTGCCTGGAGTCGGGACAGGGACGTGGCAACTAATGAAAAACTGTTTTTT. It specifies CAWSRDRDVATNEKLFF. The V and J genes are TRBV30 and TRBJ1-4, with 9 bases aligning to TRBD1. The CDR3 consists of 17 residues. Unmatched junction bases numbered 7, after V lost 2 bases and J lost 0 bases. Germline CDR1 is GTSNPN and CDR2 is SVGIG (reference sequence).

The rearrangement uses TRBV15 and TRBJ2-5; 10 nucleotides match TRBD1. CDR3 length: 14 amino acids. Germline-derived CDR1 and CDR2 are LNHNV and YYDKDF (reference sequence). V lost 4 bases, J lost 8 bases, and 7 bases stayed unmatched. The DNA of the CDR3 is TGTGCCACCAGCACGGACAGGGGGAGGGTCACCCAGTACTTC. Amino acids: CATSTDRGRVTQYF.

This clone was counted a few times. V and J are TRBV7-2 and TRBJ1-5; TRBD1 matches at 10 bases. After removal of 5 bases from V and 6 bases from J, the junction contained 7 bases not matched to a gene. The length of the CDR3 is 15 residues. Germline V gene lookup returns CDR1 SGHTA and CDR2 FQGNSA. In nucleotides, the CDR3 is TGTGCCAGCAGCCCCCGACAGGGGGCAGGTCAGCCCCAGCATTTT. Amino acid sequence: CASSPRQGAGQPQHF.

The V gene is TRBV6-5, the J gene TRBJ1-6, with 7 bases that match TRBD1. The germline CDR1 and CDR2 sequences are MNHEY and SVGAGI. This CDR3 region has 14 residues. The J segment lost 4 bases and the V segment lost 6 bases, leaving 3 bases of the junction unmatched. The CDR3 DNA reads TGTGCCAGCAGGTTGGACAGGTATAATTCACCCCTCCACTTT. This sequence encodes CASRLDRYNSPLHF.

The chain joins TRBV6-1 to TRBJ1-2; D not certain. The CDR3 runs 15 residues. CDR1 MNHNS and CDR2 SASEGT come from the germline V gene. Trimming shortened V by 7 bases and J by 2 bases, and 17 bases separated the two germline ends. The CDR3 sequence: CASTLGHWTNYGYTF. The CDR3, as DNA: TGTGCCAGCACCCTAGGGCATTGGACCAACTATGGCTACACCTTC.

This clone was detected only a few times. CDR3 residues: CASSPRALTEAFF. CDR3 DNA: TGTGCCAGCAGCCCGCGAGCTCTCACTGAAGCTTTCTTT. The chain combines TRBV14 with TRBJ1-1; D remains unclear. V lost 4 bases and J 4 bases, leaving 10 bases between the germline ends. The CDR3 totals 13 residues. CDR1 is SGHDN and CDR2 is FVKESK in the germline V gene.

The genes are TRBV21-1 and TRBJ2-1. TRBV21-1 is described as a pseudogene. The CDR3 loop spans 14 amino acids. CDR3 in DNA: TGTGCCAGCAGCAGGGGGATAAGGGGCAATGAGCAGTTCTTC. This codes for CASSRGIRGNEQFF.

This chain joins TRBV5-5 and TRBJ2-5, with TRBD2 matching over 10 bases. In germline, CDR1 is SGHKS, CDR2 YYEKEE (reference sequence). The CDR3 has 16 amino acids. V lost 4 bases to trimming and J lost 5 bases; unmatched junction nucleotides: 11. Here the CDR3 DNA reads TGTGCCAGCAGCACCACGATAGCGGGAGGCTGGGAGACCCAGTACTTC. Its translation is CASSTTIAGGWETQYF.

The V call is TRBV5-1, the J call TRBJ1-5; TRBD1 agrees at 10 bases. CDR1 and CDR2 from the germline V gene are SGHRS and YFSETQ. V lost 0 bases and J lost 6; bases outside the gene matches: 3. The CDR3 runs to 15 residues. CDR3 loop: CASSLETGGGQPQHF. The CDR3 region has the DNA TGCGCCAGCAGCTTGGAGACAGGGGGCGGTCAGCCCCAGCATTTT. Looking up the rest from reference TRBV5-1 and TRBJ1-5 gives the full variable domain: KAGVTQTPRYLIKTRGQQVTLSCSPISGHRSVSWYQQTPGQGLQFLFEYFSETQRNKGNFPGRFSGRQFSNSRSEMNVSTLELGDSALYLCASSLETGGGQPQHFGDGTRLSIL.

The rearrangement uses TRBV9 and TRBJ1-4, with TRBD1 identical over 10 bases. Germline CDR1 reads SGDLS; CDR2 reads YYNGEE. Trimming removed 4 bases from V and 4 bases from J; junction bases left unmatched: 7. The CDR3 is 16 residues long. The CDR3 here is CASSTRQGAGNEKLFF. CDR3 sequence (DNA): TGTGCCAGCAGCACCCGACAGGGGGCGGGTAATGAAAAACTGTTTTTT.

J is TRBJ2-2 and V is TRBV5-1; no definite D call. This CDR3 region has 14 residues. Deletions cut 4 bases from V and 6 bases from J, with 13 bases between. Per the germline V gene, CDR1 is SGHRS and CDR2 is YFSETQ. CDR3 region: CASSRTSTPGELFF. Here the CDR3 DNA reads TGCGCCAGCAGCCGAACGTCTACCCCCGGGGAGCTGTTTTTT.